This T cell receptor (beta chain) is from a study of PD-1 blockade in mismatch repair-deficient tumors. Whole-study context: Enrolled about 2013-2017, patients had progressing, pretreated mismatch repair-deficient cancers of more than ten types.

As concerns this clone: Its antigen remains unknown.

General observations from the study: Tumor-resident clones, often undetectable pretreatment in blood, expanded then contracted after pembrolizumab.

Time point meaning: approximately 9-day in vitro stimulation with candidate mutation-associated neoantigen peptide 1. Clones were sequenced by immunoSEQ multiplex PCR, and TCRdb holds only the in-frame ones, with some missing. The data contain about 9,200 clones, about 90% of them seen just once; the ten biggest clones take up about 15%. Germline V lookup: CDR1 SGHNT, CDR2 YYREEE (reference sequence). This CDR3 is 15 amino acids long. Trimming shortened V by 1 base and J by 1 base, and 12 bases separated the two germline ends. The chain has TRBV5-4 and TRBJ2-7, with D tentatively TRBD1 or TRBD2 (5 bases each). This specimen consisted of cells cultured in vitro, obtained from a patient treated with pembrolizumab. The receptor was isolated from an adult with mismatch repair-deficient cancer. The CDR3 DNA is TGTGCCAGCAGCTTGAGGCCGGGGCAGTCCTACGAGCAGTACTTC. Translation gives CASSLRPGQSYEQYF.